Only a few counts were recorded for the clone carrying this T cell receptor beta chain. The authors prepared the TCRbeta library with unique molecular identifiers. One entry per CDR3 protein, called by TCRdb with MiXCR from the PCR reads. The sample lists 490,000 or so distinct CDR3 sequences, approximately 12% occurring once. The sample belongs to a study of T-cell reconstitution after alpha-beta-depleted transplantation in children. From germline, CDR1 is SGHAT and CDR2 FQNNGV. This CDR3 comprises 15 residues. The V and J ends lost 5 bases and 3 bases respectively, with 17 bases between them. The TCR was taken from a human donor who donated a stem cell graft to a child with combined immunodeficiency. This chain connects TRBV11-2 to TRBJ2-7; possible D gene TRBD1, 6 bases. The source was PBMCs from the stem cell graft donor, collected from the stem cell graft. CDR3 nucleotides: TGTGCCAGCAGCGCAATCAAGGGGGACGACTACGAGCAGTACTTC. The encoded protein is CASSAIKGDDYEQYF.